These T cell receptor beta chains were read from a single sample in a study of blood T cell repertoires in COVID-19. Sequencing was performed with immunoSEQ multiplex PCR; in TCRdb, only in-frame clones are kept and a portion is missing. The table lists 60,000 or so clones, around 78% of them singletons. The sequenced sample consisted of peripheral blood. These TCRs come from a human donor in a cohort sampled during active COVID-19. Each CDR3 is given with its conserved first and last residue. A D gene is named only where the DNA matches it firmly. Some rows mark clone size as missing; the rest say once, few, many or name a class of expanded clone.

CDR3nt	CDR3aa	d_gene	j_gene	abundance	v_gene
TGTGCCAGCAGTTTATTCCAGGGGGCTCAGGCTTTCTTT	CASSLFQGAQAFF	TRBD1	TRBJ1-1	-	TRBV12-3/TRBV12-4
TGTGCCAGCAGCTTAGTGGGACTCGGAATCATAGCATACAATGAGCAGTTCTTC	CASSLVGLGIIAYNEQFF	-	TRBJ2-1	-	TRBV7-9
TGTGCCTGGAGTGTACGTCGCGGCCCTCTCGAGCAGTACTTC	CAWSVRRGPLEQYF	-	TRBJ2-7	few	TRBV30
TGTGCCAGCAGCCGCAGCGGGGGGGATAATGAGCAGTTCTTC	CASSRSGGDNEQFF	TRBD2	TRBJ2-1	-	TRBV6-5
TGTGCCAGCAGTAAGGCGACTAGCGGAATAGCCAAAAACATTCAGTACTTC	CASSKATSGIAKNIQYF	TRBD2	TRBJ2-4	-	TRBV6-2/TRBV6-3
TGTGCCTGGAAGTACCCGTCGGGTGGGTCCTACGAGCAGTACTTC	CAWKYPSGGSYEQYF	-	TRBJ2-7	-	TRBV30
TGTGCCAGCAGTTATATGGGACAGGGCTCCTACAATGAGCAGTTCTTC	CASSYMGQGSYNEQFF	TRBD1	TRBJ2-1	-	TRBV6-2/TRBV6-3
TGTGCCAGCAGCGGAGGGACAGTGTACAATGAGCAGTTCTTC	CASSGGTVYNEQFF	-	TRBJ2-1	-	TRBV27
TGTGCCAGCAGTTTGGGGAGGGGTAGCTCCTACGAGCAGTACTTC	CASSLGRGSSYEQYF	TRBD2	TRBJ2-7	once	TRBV28
TGTGCCAGCACCCCCGAGGGGCGGACTACCCTCTATGGCTACACCTTC	CASTPEGRTTLYGYTF	-	TRBJ1-2	-	TRBV9
TGTGCCAGCAGCTCCACAGAGGGAGGCTACACCTTC	CASSSTEGGYTF	-	TRBJ1-2	once	TRBV9
TGTGCCAGCAGCCAAGATCTGGACAGGAAGGGCAATCAGCCCCAGCATTTT	CASSQDLDRKGNQPQHF	TRBD1	TRBJ1-5	-	TRBV3-1/TRBV3-2
TGTGCCAGCAGTTACGCGTCAGGGGGGCCGGCCGGGGAGCTGTTTTTT	CASSYASGGPAGELFF	-	TRBJ2-2	-	TRBV6-6
TGTGCCAGCAGTTATTCCCCAGGGGATCTTTCTGGCTACACCTTC	CASSYSPGDLSGYTF	-	TRBJ1-2	-	TRBV6-2/TRBV6-3
TGTGCCAGCAGTTACTCGTCAGGGGTAAACACTGAAGCTTTCTTT	CASSYSSGVNTEAFF	-	TRBJ1-1	-	TRBV6-5
TGTGCCAGTAGGACACAGGGTAAGAGCTACACCTTC	CASRTQGKSYTF	-	TRBJ1-2	-	TRBV19
TGTGCCACCAGCATTGACAGGGGGCTCGGACAGCCCCAGCATTTT	CATSIDRGLGQPQHF	TRBD1	TRBJ1-5	-	TRBV15
TGTGCCAGCAGCTCCGGGTGGGGGACAGGGGGGACCTACGAGCAGTACTTC	CASSSGWGTGGTYEQYF	TRBD1	TRBJ2-7	-	TRBV7-2
TGTGCCAGCAGCTTCCGTAGGGGGGGCGCGGGAGCAACCTACAATGAGCAGTTCTTC	CASSFRRGGAGATYNEQFF	-	TRBJ2-1	-	TRBV7-2
TGTGCCATCAGTGAGTCGGCGGGACAGACCTACGAGCAGTACTTC	CAISESAGQTYEQYF	-	TRBJ2-7	-	TRBV10-3
TGTGCCAGCTCGCCGTCACAGGGGGCCCATTCCTCTGGAAACACCATATATTTT	CASSPSQGAHSSGNTIYF	TRBD1	TRBJ1-3	-	TRBV18
TGTGCCACCAGCACTTGGACAGATTATGATTCACCCCTCCACTTT	CATSTWTDYDSPLHF	-	TRBJ1-6	-	TRBV15
TGCGCCAGCAGTGAGTCTCGTAGCAAGCAGTACTTC	CASSESRSKQYF	-	TRBJ2-7	few	TRBV10-2
TGTGCCAGCTCCTACCAGCGGGGCCCTACAGATACGCAGTATTTT	CASSYQRGPTDTQYF	TRBD2	TRBJ2-3	-	TRBV6-5
TGCGCCAGCCGAGCTTGGGGCGGCTATGGCTACACCTTC	CASRAWGGYGYTF	-	TRBJ1-2	-	TRBV5-1
TGCAGCGTTGTCCCCCCGGTCTACTTC	CSVVPPVYF	-	TRBJ2-5	-	TRBV29-1
TGTGCCAGCAGCGTAGCCAGCGGGGGGACCTACGAGCAGTACTTC	CASSVASGGTYEQYF	TRBD2	TRBJ2-7	-	TRBV9
TGTGCCAGCAGTGAGCCCGGCGAGCAGGGAAGCTCCTACGAGCAGTACTTC	CASSEPGEQGSSYEQYF	-	TRBJ2-7	-	TRBV6-1
TGTGCCAGCCGACAGAGCTCCTACAATGAGCAGTTCTTC	CASRQSSYNEQFF	-	TRBJ2-1	once	TRBV6-5
TGTGCCAGCAGTTTAACGGGGACAGGGTTCTACGAGCAGTACTTC	CASSLTGTGFYEQYF	TRBD1	TRBJ2-7	once	TRBV27